This T cell receptor (beta chain) emerged from a study of CD4 and CD8 cells across lung adenocarcinoma regions. Trimming removed 9 bases at V and 13 bases at J, with 25 bases between. CDR1 and CDR2 from the germline V gene are MNHNS and SASEGT. The CDR3 has 14 amino acids. The patients had localized lung adenocarcinoma, a non-small cell subtype. MiXCR, applied by TCRdb to the PCR reads, yields one record per CDR3 protein. Altogether about 20,000 distinct CDR3 sequences are present, less than 70% being singletons, with the ten largest covering approximately 26%. Sequenced material: CD8+ T cells from the center of a lung tumor. This TCR derives from a female donor with lung adenocarcinoma. The CD4 and CD8 labels of this study may be unreliable. V and J are TRBV6-1 and TRBJ2-4, with D tentatively TRBD1 (6 bases). This chain's CDR3 is CARLRGRDGNTQYF. The DNA for the CDR3 is TGTGCCAGGCTCAGGGGCCGCGACGGAAACACCCAGTACTTC.